Listed below are T cell receptor beta chains from one sample, sequenced in a study of blood T cell repertoires in COVID-19. This table comes from immunoSEQ multiplex PCR, and its TCRdb copy is limited to in-frame clones, with some not included. Among around 320,000 clones, roughly nine tenths were seen once, and the ten largest hold less than 4%. Sequencing used PBMCs or T cells enriched from blood (not recorded which). All receptors come from a woman aged 30 to 39 who had been exposed to COVID-19. CDR3s include the opening cysteine and the closing phenylalanine or tryptophan. The D gene is left open where the match is weak. The size of a clone is reported for some rows only, either as once, few or many, or as a class for expanded clones.

d_call	v_call	cdr3_length	clone_size	j_call	cdr3_aa	cdr3_nt
.	TRBV27	13	.	TRBJ2-2	CASSPRLTGELFF	TGTGCCAGCAGTCCAAGACTTACCGGGGAGCTGTTTTTT
TRBD1	TRBV12-3/TRBV12-4	12	.	TRBJ1-2	CASRPTGGGYTF	TGTGCCAGCAGACCCACAGGGGGCGGCTACACCTTC
TRBD1	TRBV10-3	14	.	TRBJ1-6	CAVRTGTYNSPLHF	TGTGCCGTCAGGACAGGGACATATAATTCACCCCTCCACTTT
.	TRBV4-1	17	.	TRBJ2-2	CASSQVVNRDFGGELFF	TGCGCCAGCAGCCAAGTTGTTAACAGGGATTTCGGCGGGGAGCTGTTTTTT
.	TRBV5-5	15	.	TRBJ1-6	CASSLLWPYNSPLHF	TGTGCCAGCAGCTTGCTGTGGCCCTATAATTCACCCCTCCACTTT
.	TRBV4-1	15	.	TRBJ1-2	CASSQVRQGAYGYTF	TGCGCCAGCAGCCAAGTTCGTCAAGGGGCCTATGGCTACACCTTC
.	TRBV15	13	once	TRBJ1-2	CATSPDNNYGYTF	TGTGCCACCAGCCCAGACAATAACTATGGCTACACCTTC
.	TRBV11-3	14	.	TRBJ2-5	CASSLTSSDETQYF	TGTGCCAGCAGCTTGACTAGTTCGGATGAGACCCAGTACTTC
.	TRBV2	12	.	TRBJ1-5	CASSEDKRPQHF	TGTGCCAGCAGTGAAGACAAGCGGCCCCAGCATTTT
.	TRBV7-2	13	.	TRBJ1-1	CASSTRGNTEAFF	TGTGCCAGCAGCACCAGGGGGAACACTGAAGCTTTCTTT
TRBD1	TRBV19	16	.	TRBJ1-5	CASRTIGTGEDQPQHF	TGTGCCAGCCGAACCATTGGGACAGGGGAGGATCAGCCCCAGCATTTT
.	TRBV11-2	16	once	TRBJ2-4	CARARMGASAKNIQYF	TGTGCCAGGGCCCGGATGGGGGCCTCTGCCAAAAACATTCAGTACTTC
TRBD1	TRBV27	13	.	TRBJ2-7	CASSLTGPYEQYF	TGTGCCAGCAGCCTGACAGGGCCTTACGAGCAGTACTTC
TRBD2	TRBV10-3	15	.	TRBJ2-7	CAISGVAGALDEQYF	TGTGCCATCAGTGGGGTAGCGGGGGCCCTCGACGAGCAGTACTTC
TRBD2	TRBV27	18	.	TRBJ2-3	CASSLVAGGPFSTDTQYF	TGTGCCAGCAGTTTAGTAGCGGGGGGGCCTTTTAGCACAGATACGCAGTATTTT
.	TRBV4-1	15	few	TRBJ1-6	CASSSPGTRNSPLHF	TGCGCCAGCAGCTCGCCCGGGACACGAAATTCACCCCTCCACTTT
.	TRBV4-2	14	.	TRBJ2-2	CASSLRTLSGELFF	TGTGCCAGCAGCCTACGGACTCTCTCCGGGGAGCTGTTTTTT
.	TRBV25-1	14	few	TRBJ1-2	CASSEYRDNYGYTF	TGTGCCAGCAGTGAATACAGGGATAACTATGGCTACACCTTC
.	TRBV21-1	19	.	TRBJ2-6	CASSQLRGQVRSGANVLTF	TGTGCCAGCAGCCAGCTCCGGGGACAGGTTAGGTCTGGGGCCAACGTCCTGACTTTC
.	TRBV20-1	11	.	TRBJ1-2	CSAKFRDGYTF	TGCAGTGCTAAGTTTAGAGATGGCTACACCTTC
.	TRBV2	15	.	TRBJ2-1	CASSEVLPGSNEQFF	TGTGCCAGCAGTGAGGTCTTACCGGGGTCCAATGAGCAGTTCTTC
.	TRBV6-5	13	.	TRBJ1-1	CASSSRVSTEAFF	TGTGCCAGCAGTTCGAGGGTGAGCACTGAAGCTTTCTTT
TRBD2	TRBV14	13	.	TRBJ2-1	CASSQLDRPGGFF	TGTGCCAGCAGCCAACTAGACCGGCCGGGAGGGTTCTTC
.	TRBV19	14	.	TRBJ1-2	CASSIDPEAYGYTF	TGTGCCAGTAGTATAGACCCCGAGGCCTATGGCTACACCTTC
TRBD1	TRBV15	16	.	TRBJ1-4	CATSRERQGINEKLFF	TGTGCCACCAGCAGAGAACGACAGGGAATTAATGAAAAACTGTTTTTT
TRBD1	TRBV12-5	15	.	TRBJ2-7	CASGPYPDRVQEQYF	TGTGCTAGTGGTCCCTATCCGGACAGGGTTCAAGAGCAGTACTTC
TRBD2	TRBV19	14	.	TRBJ2-2	CASSIRGGTGELFF	TGTGCCAGTAGTATACGGGGGGGCACCGGGGAGCTGTTTTTT